A single sample is the source of the 18 T cell receptor beta chains below, sequenced in a study of CD8 T cells in Susac syndrome. After extraction with the RNeasy kit, about 0.45 to 1 ug of the RNA was reverse transcribed using random hexamers. One entry per CDR3 protein results from TCRdb running MiXCR on the immunoSEQ multiplex PCR reads. Of some 450,000 distinct CDR3 sequences in the sample, around 85% are singletons; the top ten hold under 0.15%. The specimen sequenced was CD8+ T cells from PBMCs. These receptors were taken from a human donor with multiple sclerosis.

J is TRBJ1-1 and V is TRBV29-1; perhaps TRBD1 as D (6 bases). In germline, CDR1 is SQVTM, CDR2 ANQGSEA. The CDR3 runs 14 residues. V lost 7 bases and J 0 bases, leaving 15 bases between the germline ends. The CDR3 loop is CSARTVGMNTEAFF. DNA of the CDR3: TGCAGCGCCCGGACAGTCGGGATGAACACTGAAGCTTTCTTT.

The chain carries TRBV27 and TRBJ1-2, with D tentatively TRBD1 (5 bases). The CDR3 sequence is 14 residues long. V dropped 3 bases and J dropped 6 bases, with 14 bases sitting between them. Germline CDR1 reads MNHEY; CDR2 reads SMNVEV (reference sequence). Here the CDR3 reads CASSLYEGKDGYTF. The CDR3 DNA reads TGTGCCAGCAGTTTGTATGAGGGGAAGGATGGCTACACCTTC.

The CDR3 nucleotides read TGTGCCAGCAGTGAATACTTTACAGGAACGAATGAAAAACTGTTTTTT. It yields the protein CASSEYFTGTNEKLFF. The gene calls are TRBV25-1 and TRBJ1-4; possibly TRBD1 for D (5 bases). V lost 0 bases and J lost 5, with 13 bases in between. The CDR3 consists of 16 residues. Per the germline V gene, CDR1 is MGHDK and CDR2 is SYGVNS.

V and J are TRBV7-9 and TRBJ2-7, with TRBD1 as a possible D gene (5 bases). The germline CDR1 and CDR2 sequences are SEHNR and FQNEAQ (reference sequence). V shed 3 bases and J shed 5 bases, with 11 bases lying between them. This CDR3 is 13 amino acids long. The CDR3 coding sequence is TGTGCCAGCAGCTTTTCGGACAAGGACGAGCAGTACTTC. It codes for CASSFSDKDEQYF.

CDR3: CASSLLSAEQYF. As DNA, the CDR3 is TGTGCCAGCAGCTTACTTAGCGCCGAGCAGTACTTC. The V call is TRBV11-2, the J call TRBJ2-7, with D perhaps TRBD2 (5 bases). Trimming removed 2 bases at V and 6 bases at J, with 8 bases between. Germline V lookup: CDR1 SGHAT, CDR2 FQNNGV. There are 12 residues in the CDR3.

J is TRBJ2-1 and V is TRBV10-3; no clear D. Trimming pared 11 bases from V and 2 bases from J, leaving 10 bases between. Germline V gene data show CDR1 as ENHRY and CDR2 as SYGVKD. This CDR3 region has 12 residues. The CDR3 region has the DNA TGTGCCGTCAAGACAACCTACAATGAGCAGTTCTTC. Its translation: CAVKTTYNEQFF.

V gene TRBV28 combines with J gene TRBJ2-1; 9 bases are shared with TRBD2. The CDR3 spans 19 residues. J was trimmed by 1 base and V by 0 bases; bases with no gene match: 10. Per the germline V gene, CDR1 is MDHEN and CDR2 is SYDVKM. Written as DNA, the CDR3 is TGTGCCAGCAGTTTATGGGGACTAGCAGCTATCAAGTCCTACAATGAGCAGTTCTTC. Protein: CASSLWGLAAIKSYNEQFF.

The CDR3 loop is CASSYGLGETQYF. CDR3 bases: TGTGCCAGCAGTTATGGTCTCGGGGAGACCCAGTACTTC. The rearrangement links TRBV6-5 to TRBJ2-5; no reliable D call. The CDR3 has 13 residues. Germline V gene sequence: CDR1 MNHEY, CDR2 SVGAGI. V was shortened by 3 bases and J by 5 bases, with 10 bases between the two germline ends.

V usage is TRBV27 and J usage is TRBJ1-5; 11 positions agree with TRBD1. The CDR3 loop spans 16 amino acids. Germline CDR1 MNHEY, CDR2 SMNVEV (reference sequence). Trimming removed 2 bases from V and 5 bases from J; junction bases left unmatched: 5. The CDR3 sequence is CASSLTGQGGHQPQHF. The CDR3 nucleotides read TGTGCCAGCAGTTTAACGGGACAGGGGGGTCATCAGCCCCAGCATTTT.

The chain links TRBV14 to TRBJ2-1; D might be TRBD1 (5 bases). Germline V gene data show CDR1 as SGHDN and CDR2 as FVKESK. Trimming shortened V by 4 bases and J by 4 bases, and 8 bases separated the two germline ends. The CDR3 has 13 residues. CDR3 region: CASSLYRYNEQFF. DNA of the CDR3: TGTGCCAGCAGCCTCTACAGGTACAATGAGCAGTTCTTC. Variable domain in full (rest from reference TRBV14 and TRBJ2-1): EAGVTQFPSHSVIEKGQTVTLRCDPISGHDNLYWYRRVMGKEIKFLLHFVKESKQDESGMPNNRFLAERTGGTYSTLKVQPAELEDSGVYFCASSLYRYNEQFFGPGTRLTVL.

A single count supports this clonotype. The chain links TRBV15 to TRBJ1-2; no clear D gene. Germline values: CDR1 LNHNV, CDR2 YYDKDF (reference sequence). Trimming removed 0 bases from V and 4 bases from J, with 12 bases in between. The CDR3 is 15 amino acids. As DNA, the CDR3 is TGTGCCACCAGCAGAGATAGGCAGATACTCTATGGCTACACCTTC. Translated: CATSRDRQILYGYTF. Looking up the rest from reference TRBV15 and TRBJ1-2 gives the full variable domain: DAMVIQNPRYQVTQFGKPVTLSCSQTLNHNVMYWYQQKSSQAPKLLFHYYDKDFNNEADTPDNFQSRRPNTSFCFLDIRSPGLGDTAMYLCATSRDRQILYGYTFGSGTRLTVV.

This clonotype is a singleton in its sample. The V gene is TRBV30, the J gene TRBJ2-7, with a possible D match to TRBD1 (6 bases). The V and J ends lost 5 bases and 0 bases respectively, with 20 bases between them. The CDR3 loop spans 16 amino acids. The germline V gene has CDR1 GTSNPN and CDR2 SVGIG (reference sequence). CDR3 sequence reads: CAWSNPLAGDSYEQYF. The CDR3 nucleotides read TGTGCCTGGTCAAACCCCCTCGCAGGGGACTCCTACGAGCAGTACTTC.

The chain is built from TRBV7-9 and TRBJ1-3, with TRBD1 matching over 7 bases. V lost 5 bases to trimming and J lost 8 bases; unmatched junction nucleotides: 15. Germline values: CDR1 SEHNR, CDR2 FQNEAQ (reference sequence). This CDR3 has 16 amino acids. CDR3 bases: TGTGCCAGCAGCCCCGGAGGGGGCTCTGATGGTTACACCATATATTTT. Its translation: CASSPGGGSDGYTIYF.

J is TRBJ1-5 and V is TRBV6-5; tentatively, D is TRBD1 (6 bases). V lost 6 bases and J lost 3, with 12 bases in between. The germline CDR1 and CDR2 sequences are MNHEY and SVGAGI. The CDR3 has 14 residues. The CDR3 here is CASRLRGANQPQHF. The CDR3 DNA is TGTGCCAGCAGACTAAGGGGGGCCAATCAGCCCCAGCATTTT.

This clonotype was observed a few times. The genes are TRBV28 and TRBJ2-7, with unresolved D. Trimming took 7 bases from V and 2 from J, leaving 12 bases between them. CDR3 length: 13 residues. The V gene's germline CDR1 is MDHEN and CDR2 SYDVKM. The CDR3, as DNA: TGTGCCAGCAAAAGGACGGGTACCTACGAGCAGTACTTC. Translated: CASKRTGTYEQYF.

V and J are TRBV7-8 and TRBJ1-3; 9 bases align to TRBD1. Per the germline V gene, CDR1 is SGHVS and CDR2 is FQNEAQ. With 6 bases clipped from V and 2 bases from J, the junction kept 5 bases outside the gene matches. The CDR3 consists of 15 residues. The CDR3 region is CASSVHRGPGNTIYF. DNA for the CDR3: TGTGCCAGCAGTGTACACAGGGGGCCTGGAAACACCATATATTTT.

The gene calls are TRBV19 and TRBJ2-7, with 9 bases matching TRBD1. This CDR3 region has 14 residues. CDR1 and CDR2 from the germline V gene are LNHDA and SQIVND (reference sequence). V trimming: 6 bases; J trimming: 4 bases; junction bases outside the gene matches: 7. CDR3 region: CASSPGQGWYEQYF. The DNA of the CDR3 is TGTGCCAGTAGCCCGGGACAGGGATGGTACGAGCAGTACTTC.

The chain recombines TRBV6-1 with TRBJ1-2; 7 positions agree with TRBD1. V lost 9 bases, J lost 0 bases, and 13 bases stayed unmatched. CDR1 and CDR2 from the germline V gene are MNHNS and SASEGT. The CDR3 has 16 amino acids. The CDR3: CASATPTGTANYGYTF. The CDR3 coding sequence is TGTGCCAGTGCGACCCCGACAGGGACAGCTAACTATGGCTACACCTTC.